This T cell receptor beta chain was identified in a study of blood T cell repertoires in COVID-19. For the study at large: Material from acute and convalescent COVID-19 was sourced from the United States, Italy and Spain.

Germline V gives CDR1 DFQATT, CDR2 SNEGSKA (reference sequence). V was shortened by 5 bases and J by 0 bases, with 4 bases between the two germline ends. This CDR3 is 11 amino acids long. Notes on this clone: Other DNA variants within this sample encode the same CDR3.

In the original workflow: By means of reference gene primer amplification, nucleated cell counts were estimated. Method: immunoSEQ multiplex PCR; TCRdb's copy keeps in-frame clones and lacks some. V and J calls and clone size follow that table, whereas D and trimming were derived from the DNA. The repertoire holds roughly 300,000 clones, with 70% to 90% as singletons. The sequence was obtained from a woman between 50 and 59 years old who had recovered from COVID-19. Sequencing input: peripheral blood. V usage is TRBV20-1 and J usage is TRBJ1-1; D is unclear. The CDR3 DNA follows: TGCAGTGCTCCAGTGAACACTGAAGCTTTCTTT. Amino acid sequence: CSAPVNTEAFF.